These T cell receptor beta chains were read from a single sample in a study of beta chain features in type 1 diabetes. Some clones are missing from TCRdb's copy, which holds only in-frame ones; the method was immunoSEQ multiplex PCR. Of about 120,000 clones listed, 17% are singletons. The specimen was central memory CD4+ T cells from blood. Receptors originate from a man in his late teens or twenties with type 1 diabetes. CDR3s include the opening cysteine and the closing phenylalanine or tryptophan. The order of the fields is clone size, J gene, D gene, V gene, CDR3 protein, CDR3 DNA. D genes are given only for firm matches. The size field is filled for only some rows; it gives once, few, many or a size class.

size: .; J: TRBJ2-2; D: .; V: TRBV6-5; CDR3: CASLGRGLRTGELFF; DNA: TGTGCCAGTCTGGGACGGGGCCTTCGAACCGGGGAGCTGTTTTTT
size: .; J: TRBJ2-3; D: .; V: TRBV5-1; CDR3: CASSLAGAGGDTQYF; DNA: TGCGCCAGCAGCTTAGCTGGGGCAGGAGGAGATACGCAGTATTTT
size: medium-sized; J: TRBJ2-1; D: .; V: TRBV4-1; CDR3: CASSQLDLGVSYNEQFF; DNA: TGCGCCAGCAGCCAACTCGACCTAGGTGTGTCCTACAATGAGCAGTTCTTC
size: few; J: TRBJ1-1; D: .; V: TRBV6-1; CDR3: CASHHGTMNTEAFF; DNA: TGTGCCAGTCATCACGGGACGATGAACACTGAAGCTTTCTTT
size: few; J: TRBJ2-2; D: .; V: TRBV4-1; CDR3: CASSRGPQSIGDTGELFF; DNA: TGCGCCAGCAGCCGGGGCCCCCAGTCTATCGGGGACACCGGGGAGCTGTTTTTT
size: .; J: TRBJ1-1; D: TRBD1; V: TRBV29-1; CDR3: CSVRRPGQGSEAFF; DNA: TGCAGCGTTCGAAGACCGGGACAGGGCTCTGAAGCTTTCTTT
size: .; J: TRBJ2-1; D: .; V: TRBV20-1; CDR3: CSASRREQFF; DNA: TGCAGTGCTAGTCGACGGGAGCAGTTCTTC
size: few; J: TRBJ2-3; D: .; V: TRBV4-3; CDR3: CASSQATGGPNTQYF; DNA: TGCGCCAGCAGCCAAGCGACGGGGGGCCCAAATACGCAGTATTTT
size: few; J: TRBJ1-6; D: TRBD1; V: TRBV4-3; CDR3: CASSQDGGQGYSPLHF; DNA: TGCGCCAGCAGCCAAGATGGAGGACAGGGGTACTCACCCCTCCACTTT
size: .; J: TRBJ2-7; D: .; V: TRBV14; CDR3: CASSPDGPGDEQYF; DNA: TGTGCCAGCAGCCCGGACGGACCGGGGGACGAGCAGTACTTC
size: few; J: TRBJ1-1; D: TRBD1; V: TRBV4-3; CDR3: CASSTDRDTEAFF; DNA: TGCGCCAGCAGCACCGACAGGGACACTGAAGCTTTCTTT
size: few; J: TRBJ2-1; D: .; V: TRBV30; CDR3: CAWSGQSSSYNEQFF; DNA: TGTGCCTGGAGTGGACAGTCAAGCTCCTACAATGAGCAGTTCTTC
size: many; J: TRBJ2-7; D: .; V: TRBV20-1; CDR3: CSAAGSYEQYF; DNA: TGCAGTGCTGCTGGATCCTACGAGCAGTACTTC
size: many; J: TRBJ1-2; D: TRBD1; V: TRBV30; CDR3: CALRTGANYGYTF; DNA: TGTGCCTTGAGGACAGGTGCTAACTATGGCTACACCTTC
size: .; J: TRBJ2-1; D: TRBD2; V: TRBV29-1; CDR3: CSAGRNGQFF; DNA: TGCAGCGCCGGGAGGAATGGTCAGTTCTTC
size: few; J: TRBJ2-7; D: TRBD1; V: TRBV30; CDR3: CAWSALDRGGYEQYF; DNA: TGTGCCTGGAGTGCCCTAGACAGGGGTGGCTACGAGCAGTACTTC
size: .; J: TRBJ1-3; D: .; V: TRBV30; CDR3: CAWRQPGSGNTIYF; DNA: TGTGCCTGGAGACAACCGGGCTCTGGAAACACCATATATTTT